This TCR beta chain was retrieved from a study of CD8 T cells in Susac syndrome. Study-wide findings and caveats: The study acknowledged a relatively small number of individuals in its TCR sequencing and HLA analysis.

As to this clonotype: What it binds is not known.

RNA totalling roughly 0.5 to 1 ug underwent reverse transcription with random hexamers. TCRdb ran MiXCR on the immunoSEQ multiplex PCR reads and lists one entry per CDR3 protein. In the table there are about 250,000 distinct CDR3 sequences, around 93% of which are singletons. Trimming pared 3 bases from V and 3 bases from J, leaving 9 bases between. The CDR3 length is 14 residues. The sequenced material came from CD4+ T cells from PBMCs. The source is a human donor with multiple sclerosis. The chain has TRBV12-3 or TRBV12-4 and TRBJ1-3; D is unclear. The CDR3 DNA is TGTGCCAGCAGTTTCAGCTGGGGTGGAAACACCATATATTTT. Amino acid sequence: CASSFSWGGNTIYF.